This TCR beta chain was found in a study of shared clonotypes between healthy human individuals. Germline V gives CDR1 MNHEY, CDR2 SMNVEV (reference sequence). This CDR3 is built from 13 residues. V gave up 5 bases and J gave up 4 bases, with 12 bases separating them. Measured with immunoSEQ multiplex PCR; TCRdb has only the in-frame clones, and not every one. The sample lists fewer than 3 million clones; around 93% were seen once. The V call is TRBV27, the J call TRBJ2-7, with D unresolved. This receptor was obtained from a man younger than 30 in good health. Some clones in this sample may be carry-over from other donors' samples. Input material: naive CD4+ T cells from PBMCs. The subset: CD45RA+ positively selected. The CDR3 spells CASSGQVGYEQYF. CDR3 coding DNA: TGTGCCAGCAGTGGGCAGGTGGGGTACGAGCAGTACTTC.